This is a list of T cell receptor beta chains from one sample in a study of T cell changes during pregnancy in multiple sclerosis. Some clones are missing from TCRdb's copy, which holds only in-frame ones; the method was immunoSEQ multiplex PCR. Here the sample spans some 27,000 clones, approximately 94% being singletons. The sample in question was CD4+ T cells from peripheral blood mononuclear cells, obtained after pregnancy. The receptor source for this set is a female donor with multiple sclerosis, enrolled in a pregnancy study. The CDR3 runs from the conserved cysteine through the conserved F or W. D genes are given only for firm matches. Clone size is stated in some rows and not others, as once, few, many or a class when expanded.

>TRBV10-3|17|-|TRBD2|TRBJ2-1
TGTGCCATCAGTTCCCGCCCGGGACTAGCGGGAGCCAATGAGCAGTTCTTC
CAISSRPGLAGANEQFF
>TRBV6-5|15|-|TRBD1|TRBJ1-4
TGTGCCAGCAGTTATGGGACAGGGAGCGGTGAAAAACTGTTTTTT
CASSYGTGSGEKLFF
>TRBV19|20|-|-|TRBJ2-2
TGTGCCAGTAGTATAGACCTCAGAAGCGGGCGAAGCGGCCCCACCGGGGAGCTGTTTTTT
CASSIDLRSGRSGPTGELFF
>TRBV15|14|-|-|TRBJ2-7
TGTGCCACCAGCAGAGATCACGGAAGTGGGAGGCAGTACTTC
CATSRDHGSGRQYF
>TRBV6-5|12|-|-|TRBJ2-1
TGTGCCAGCAGTCCTCTCTCGGGTGAGCAGTTCTTC
CASSPLSGEQFF
>TRBV30|11|-|-|TRBJ1-2
TGTGCTTTACAGCGCCCGGGGGGCTACACCTTC
CALQRPGGYTF
>TRBV5-6|14|-|-|TRBJ2-6
TGTGCCAGCAGCAGGGGGTCTGGGGCCAACGTCCTGACTTTC
CASSRGSGANVLTF
>TRBV11-2|16|-|TRBD1|TRBJ1-1
TGTGCCAGCAGCGCTAGGGGACAGGGAGATAGGACTGAAGCTTTCTTT
CASSARGQGDRTEAFF
>TRBV7-9|16|-|-|TRBJ2-5
TGTGCCAGCAGCTTAGTGGCGGGCACGGCGCCTGGGACCCAGTACTTC
CASSLVAGTAPGTQYF
>TRBV6-5|14|-|TRBD1|TRBJ1-6
TGTGCCAGCACCCTGGACAGGGGTAATTCACCCCTCCACTTT
CASTLDRGNSPLHF
>TRBV7-8|14|-|TRBD1|TRBJ1-2
TGTGCCAGCAGCCGAGGGACAGCTAACTATGGCTACACCTTC
CASSRGTANYGYTF
>TRBV6-5|14|-|TRBD1|TRBJ1-1
TGTGCCAGCACCTCGGACAGGGAGGTCACTGAAGCTTTCTTT
CASTSDREVTEAFF
>TRBV11-1|15|-|-|TRBJ1-4
TGTGCCAGCAGCCTCCGGCAGGGCGTCGATGAAAAACTGTTTTTT
CASSLRQGVDEKLFF
>TRBV18|11|once|-|TRBJ2-7
TGTGCCAGCTCACCAGAGGGCGAGCAGTACTTC
CASSPEGEQYF
>TRBV11-3|12|-|-|TRBJ2-7
TGTGCCAGCAGTCTACAGGGCGGCGAGCAGTACTTC
CASSLQGGEQYF
>TRBV7-8|16|-|TRBD2|TRBJ2-3
TGTGCCAGCAGCTTAGTAGGCCAGCGGGGGGAAAATACGCAGTATTTT
CASSLVGQRGENTQYF
>TRBV7-8|17|-|-|TRBJ2-4
TGTGCCAGCAGCTACCGACAAGCCAAACTAGCCAAAAACATTCAGTACTTC
CASSYRQAKLAKNIQYF
>TRBV12-5|15|-|-|TRBJ1-1
TGTGCTAGTGGTTTGTCAACCAGGGATTACACTGAAGCTTTCTTT
CASGLSTRDYTEAFF
>TRBV6-1|14|-|-|TRBJ2-1
TGTGCCAGCAGTGCTTCGACAGCAAACAATGAGCAGTTCTTC
CASSASTANNEQFF
>TRBV13|14|once|-|TRBJ2-3
TGTGCCAGCAGCTCAGATCAGGGTCCAGATACGCAGTATTTT
CASSSDQGPDTQYF
>TRBV7-3|15|-|-|TRBJ2-1
TGTGCCAGCAGCTGGGGACTCTCGGTGGGTGGGGAGCAGTTCTTC
CASSWGLSVGGEQFF
>TRBV6-1|14|-|TRBD1|TRBJ1-1
TGTGCCAGCAGGCCCGGGACAGACCACACTGAAGCTTTCTTT
CASRPGTDHTEAFF
>TRBV30|13|few|-|TRBJ2-5
TGTGCCGGGGGCGGGGGCGGCCAAGAGACCCAGTACTTC
CAGGGGGQETQYF
>TRBV30|15|-|TRBD2|TRBJ2-1
TGTGCCTGGGTGGGGCTAGCGGGGACGGGCAATGAGCAGTTCTTC
CAWVGLAGTGNEQFF
>TRBV6-6|15|-|-|TRBJ2-3
TGTGCCAGCAGTCACCAAATAACTAGCACAGATACGCAGTATTTT
CASSHQITSTDTQYF
>TRBV19|14|-|-|TRBJ1-1
TGTGCCAGTAGTAGCTCTGGCATGAACACTGAAGCTTTCTTT
CASSSSGMNTEAFF
>TRBV10-1|13|-|TRBD1|TRBJ2-5
TGCGCCAGCAGTGCAGGGGGAGAAGAGACCCAGTACTTC
CASSAGGEETQYF
>TRBV7-9|12|-|-|TRBJ1-4
TGTGCCAGCAGCGGGGGGGGTGAAAAACTGTTTTTT
CASSGGGEKLFF
>TRBV2|13|-|-|TRBJ1-4
TGTGCCAGCAGTGAACAGGAGGGGGAAAAACTGTTTTTT
CASSEQEGEKLFF
>TRBV25-1|18|-|TRBD1|TRBJ1-4
TGTGCCAGCAGTTCCGGGACAGACATTATTGCAACTAATGAAAAACTGTTTTTT
CASSSGTDIIATNEKLFF
>TRBV5-1|17|-|TRBD1|TRBJ2-6
TGCGCCAGCAGCTTAGGGACAGGAGTCTCTGGGGCCAACGTCCTGACTTTC
CASSLGTGVSGANVLTF
>TRBV11-2|12|-|-|TRBJ1-1
TGTGCCAGCAGCTCCGAACAGGGTGAAGCTTTCTTT
CASSSEQGEAFF
>TRBV6-1|15|few|-|TRBJ2-3
TGTGCCAGCAGATATGTTACCCGGGGCACAGATACGCAGTATTTT
CASRYVTRGTDTQYF
>TRBV2|13|-|-|TRBJ1-2
TGTGCCAGCAGACAGGGAGCTAACTATGGCTACACCTTC
CASRQGANYGYTF
>TRBV7-8|15|-|TRBD2|TRBJ2-7
TGTGCCAGCAGCTTAGGGACTAGCGGGGGATACGAGCAGTACTTC
CASSLGTSGGYEQYF
>TRBV27|12|-|-|TRBJ2-1
TGTGCCAGCATTTCCCTATCCGCTGAGCAGTTCTTC
CASISLSAEQFF
>TRBV30|16|-|-|TRBJ1-5
TGTGCCTGGAGTGCAAGAACTTCTTATAGCAATCAGCCCCAGCATTTT
CAWSARTSYSNQPQHF
>TRBV9|16|-|-|TRBJ1-4
TGTGCCAGCAGCGGACAGGAGACTTCAACTAATGAAAAACTGTTTTTT
CASSGQETSTNEKLFF
>TRBV14|18|-|TRBD1|TRBJ1-3
TGTGCCAGCAGCCAAGCTCGTCTCGGGACAGGGGCTGGAAACACCATATATTTT
CASSQARLGTGAGNTIYF
>TRBV10-1|15|-|TRBD2|TRBJ2-3
TGCGCCAGCAGTGAGGCTAGCGGCATTACAGATACGCAGTATTTT
CASSEASGITDTQYF
>TRBV6-1|15|few|-|TRBJ2-3
TGTGCCAGCAGTGAAATGGAGGGGAGCACAGATACGCAGTATTTT
CASSEMEGSTDTQYF
>TRBV5-1|15|-|TRBD2|TRBJ2-2
TGCGCCAGCAGCTTGGTTGCGGGAGAAGCCGGGGAGCTGTTTTTT
CASSLVAGEAGELFF
>TRBV5-4|18|-|TRBD2|TRBJ2-3
TGTGCCAGCAAAAGATTACCCCGGGGGGGCGGGAGAAAAGATACGCAGTATTTT
CASKRLPRGGGRKDTQYF
>TRBV10-2|14|-|-|TRBJ1-3
TGCGCCAGCAGTGAACCGGGTGCTGGAAACACCATATATTTT
CASSEPGAGNTIYF
>TRBV7-2|15|-|TRBD1|TRBJ2-5
TGTGCCAGCAGCTTTAGGGGGCGCAGGCAAGAGACCCAGTACTTC
CASSFRGRRQETQYF
>TRBV5-1|13|-|-|TRBJ1-3
TGCGCCAGCAGCTTGGACCTCCGGAACACCATATATTTT
CASSLDLRNTIYF
>TRBV7-2|14|-|-|TRBJ1-3
TGTGCCAGCAGCTTCGCGGGGACTGGAAACACCATATATTTT
CASSFAGTGNTIYF